These T cell receptor beta chains were read from a single sample in a study of blood T cell repertoires in COVID-19. Profiling relied on immunoSEQ multiplex PCR, and the TCRdb table lists in-frame clones only, not all of them. The data contain over 300,000 clones, 70% to 90% of them seen just once; the ten biggest clones take up under 11%. Sequencing was performed on PBMCs or T cells enriched from blood (not recorded which). The receptors come from a woman younger than 30 who had recovered from COVID-19. Each CDR3 is given with its conserved first and last residue. D genes are given only for firm matches.

J: TRBJ2-1; D: -; V: TRBV7-3; DNA: TGTGCCAGCAGCTTATTCCAGGGGATCTACAATGAGCAGTTCTTC; CDR3: CASSLFQGIYNEQFF
J: TRBJ2-5; D: -; V: TRBV19; DNA: TGTGCCAGTACCTCCGGTATTAGCGGTGGGGCCAAGACCCAGTACTTC; CDR3: CASTSGISGGAKTQYF
J: TRBJ1-2; D: TRBD1; V: TRBV27; DNA: TGTGCCACCATGACAGGGTTGGAAGGCTACACCTTC; CDR3: CATMTGLEGYTF
J: TRBJ1-1; D: TRBD1; V: TRBV27; DNA: TGTGCCAGCAGTTCATCTTATCCCGGTGGGACAGGGTCGTTGTTCTTT; CDR3: CASSSSYPGGTGSLFF
J: TRBJ2-5; D: -; V: TRBV5-6; DNA: TGTGCCAGCAGCTTAGGTGGGACACAAGAGACCCAGTACTTC; CDR3: CASSLGGTQETQYF
J: TRBJ2-3; D: TRBD2; V: TRBV4-1; DNA: TGCGCCAGCAGCCAAGTGTGGGCCGGGCGGGGGGCCTACACAGATACGCAGTATTTT; CDR3: CASSQVWAGRGAYTDTQYF
J: TRBJ2-7; D: -; V: TRBV5-1; DNA: TGCGCCAGCAGCCCCCCGGGGTTCCCCCTTCCCTACGAGCAGTACTTC; CDR3: CASSPPGFPLPYEQYF
J: TRBJ1-6; D: -; V: TRBV15; DNA: TGTGCCACCAGCAGAGGGGCGGGGAATTCACCCCTCCACTTT; CDR3: CATSRGAGNSPLHF
J: TRBJ1-2; D: -; V: TRBV5-4; DNA: TGTGCCAGCAGCTCGACTTATCCGGGGGACGGCTACACCTTC; CDR3: CASSSTYPGDGYTF
J: TRBJ1-5; D: TRBD1; V: TRBV19; DNA: TGTGCCGGGAGCCAACAGGGGGATCAGCCCCAGCATTTT; CDR3: CAGSQQGDQPQHF
J: TRBJ1-3; D: -; V: TRBV27; DNA: TGTGCCAGCAGCCAACAGGGATCGGGAAACACCATATATTTT; CDR3: CASSQQGSGNTIYF
J: TRBJ2-2; D: -; V: TRBV11-3; DNA: TGTGCCAGCAGCCCGAGGGCCGACACCGGGGAGCTGTTTTTT; CDR3: CASSPRADTGELFF
J: TRBJ2-7; D: -; V: TRBV27; DNA: TGTGCCTCCAGACGGGGGAGCGAGCAGTACTTC; CDR3: CASRRGSEQYF
J: TRBJ2-5; D: -; V: TRBV11-2; DNA: TGTGCCAGCAGCTTAGATGCGGGGGCAGCCCAAGAGACCCAGTACTTC; CDR3: CASSLDAGAAQETQYF
J: TRBJ2-1; D: -; V: TRBV19; DNA: TGTGCCAGTAGGACTAGTCCCCATGAGCAGTTCTTC; CDR3: CASRTSPHEQFF
J: TRBJ2-2; D: -; V: TRBV18; DNA: TGTGCCAGCTCACCAGTCTGGGGGACTAACACCGGGGAGCTGTTTTTT; CDR3: CASSPVWGTNTGELFF
J: TRBJ1-5; D: TRBD1; V: TRBV5-1; DNA: TGCGCCAGCAGCCCCGGACAGGGTAAAGGTCAGCCCCAGCATTTT; CDR3: CASSPGQGKGQPQHF
J: TRBJ2-2; D: -; V: TRBV27; DNA: TGTGCCAGCAGTTTATCGTTGGGCACCGGGGAACTGTTTTTT; CDR3: CASSLSLGTGELFF